This TCR beta chain was identified in a study of T cell repertoires in cytomegalovirus infection. This CDR3 has 14 amino acids. Per germline, CDR1 MGHRA and CDR2 YSYEKL. Trimming took 1 base from V and 12 from J, leaving 18 bases between them. A remark on this clonotype: What it binds is not known.

Whole-study findings and limits: In two of eight donors, the top clonotype was HLA-C-restricted CMV-specific. The cumulative frequency of public TCR beta families identified carriers of CMV plus the relevant HLA.

TCRdb analysed the reads with MiXCR anew, one entry per CDR3 protein. The repertoire consists of about 71,000 distinct CDR3 sequences, with approximately 22% occurring once and the leading ten covering roughly two thirds. This clonotype originated in a human donor in good health (CMV status not recorded). Some clones in this sample may be carry-over from other donors' samples. V is TRBV4-1 and J is TRBJ1-2, with TRBD1 as a possible D gene (5 bases). Material: CD8+ T cells from cultured PBMCs, obtained from culture after CMV antigen stimulation. The CDR3 nucleotides are TGCGCCAGCAGCCAAGTAGGCGTTCTCCCGGGACACACCTTC. It codes for CASSQVGVLPGHTF.